Each of the 9 T cell receptor beta chains below was sequenced from the same sample in a study of blood T cell repertoires in COVID-19. Profiled with immunoSEQ multiplex PCR; TCRdb holds only in-frame clones, not every one. The table records about 140,000 clones, 70% to 90% of them present only once. Sequencing was performed on peripheral blood. These receptors were obtained from a human donor with acute or convalescent COVID-19. The donor label of this sample is uncertain.

The chain carries TRBV7-9 and TRBJ1-1, with D uncertain. Germline CDR1 is SEHNR and CDR2 is FQNEAQ (reference sequence). The V end was cut by 3 bases, the J end by 1 base, with 6 bases between. This CDR3 region has 13 residues. DNA of the CDR3: TGTGCCAGCAGCTTCTCGGGGAACACTGAAGCTTTCTTT. Translation: CASSFSGNTEAFF.

The chain uses TRBV6-5 and TRBJ1-5, with 9 nucleotides matching TRBD1. CDR1 MNHEY and CDR2 SVGAGI come from the germline V gene. This CDR3 is 15 amino acids long. V gave up 6 bases and J gave up 1 base; unmatched junction bases: 4. DNA of the CDR3: TGTGCCAGCAGCCCCGGACAGGGGAGCAATCAGCCCCAGCATTTT. Translated: CASSPGQGSNQPQHF.

The rearrangement uses TRBV2 and TRBJ2-7, with D possibly being TRBD2 (6 bases). V gave up 7 bases and J gave up 0 bases, with 10 bases separating them. Germline assignment: CDR1 SNHLY and CDR2 FYNNEI. The CDR3 has 13 amino acids. Here the CDR3 reads CASTLAPSYEQYF. The CDR3 DNA reads TGTGCCAGCACTCTAGCGCCCTCCTACGAGCAGTACTTC.

The chain recombines TRBV28 with TRBJ2-7; perhaps TRBD1 as D (5 bases). CDR3 size: 15 residues. Germline V gene data show CDR1 as MDHEN and CDR2 as SYDVKM. The germline V and J ends were trimmed by 1 base and 2 bases, with 12 bases remaining between them. CDR3 loop: CASSLLSGNPYEQYF. As DNA, the CDR3 is TGTGCCAGCAGTTTATTGTCAGGGAACCCCTACGAGCAGTACTTC. The full variable domain, its missing parts supplied by reference TRBV28 and TRBJ2-7, is DVKVTQSSRYLVKRTGEKVFLECVQDMDHENMFWYRQDPGLGLRLIYFSYDVKMKEKGDIPEGYSVSREKKERFSLILESASTNQTSMYLCASSLLSGNPYEQYFGPGTRLTVT.

The chain links TRBV2 to TRBJ1-3; maybe TRBD1 (5 bases). Per the germline V gene, CDR1 is SNHLY and CDR2 is FYNNEI. V lost 4 bases, J lost 1 base, and 8 bases lay in between. The CDR3 consists of 14 residues. The CDR3 spells CASSGRQSGNTIYF. DNA of the CDR3: TGTGCCAGCAGTGGGCGACAGTCTGGAAACACCATATATTTT.

V usage is TRBV18 and J usage is TRBJ1-1; TRBD1 is a possible D gene (5 bases). With 4 bases removed from V and 3 bases from J, the gap between germline ends came to 15 bases. Germline CDR1 KGHSH, CDR2 LQKENI. CDR3 length: 15 amino acids. The CDR3 nucleotides are TGTGCCAGCTCACAATCTCGACAGTCCCACACTGAAGCTTTCTTT. Protein sequence: CASSQSRQSHTEAFF.

This clone was picked up one time. The chain has TRBV2 and TRBJ2-2, with 7 bases matching TRBD2. Germline CDR1 reads SNHLY; CDR2 reads FYNNEI. V lost 5 bases to trimming and J lost 7 bases; unmatched junction nucleotides: 7. This CDR3 comprises 14 residues. The CDR3, as DNA: TGTGCCAGCAGTACCGGGACTACACGCGGGGAGCTGTTTTTT. Protein product: CASSTGTTRGELFF.

CDR3 in DNA: TGTGCCAGCAGCTTGTCAGGGAACACCGGGGAGCTGTTTTTT. Translating it yields CASSLSGNTGELFF. V is TRBV11-3 and J is TRBJ2-2; D is undetermined. The germline V gene encodes CDR1 SGHNT and CDR2 YENEEA. The length of the CDR3 is 14 residues. V lost 3 bases and J lost 1, with 6 bases in between.

The chain uses TRBV15 and TRBJ2-7, with D possibly matching TRBD1 (6 bases). V lost 1 base to trimming and J lost 9 bases, with 22 bases between them. This CDR3 comprises 16 residues. In germline, CDR1 is LNHNV, CDR2 YYDKDF (reference sequence). The CDR3 coding sequence is TGTGCCACCAGCAGAGGTTACCGGGACACCACCCCTCGGCAGTACGTC. It is translated as CATSRGYRDTTPRQYV.